The clone carrying this T cell receptor beta chain was detected a few times. Antigen unknown. The sample belongs to a study of beta chain features in type 1 diabetes. General observations from the study: Sequencing from cDNA could over-represent high-TCR-expressing cells.

Expressed TCRB transcripts were sequenced, since all the RNA that had been isolated was reverse transcribed. Here immunoSEQ multiplex PCR was the method, and the copy in TCRdb shows in-frame clones only, minus some. Here the sample spans roughly 450,000 clones, approximately 10% being singletons. Based on CD45RO/CCR7/CD25/CD127/CD95/CD27, CD4+ regulatory, stem cell-like memory, naive and central memory cells were sorted. This CDR3 has 14 residues. The germline V gene has CDR1 SGHRS and CDR2 YFSETQ. Trimming left V 9 bases short and J 9 bases short, with 22 bases between. The sample consisted of naive CD4+ T cells from blood. V usage is TRBV5-1 and J usage is TRBJ2-1; TRBD2 might be the D (6 bases). The clonotype originates from a young woman in good health. The CDR3 region is CATTQGTLGGEQFF. The CDR3 DNA sequence: TGCGCCACCACCCAGGGAACCCTGGGGGGTGAGCAGTTCTTC.